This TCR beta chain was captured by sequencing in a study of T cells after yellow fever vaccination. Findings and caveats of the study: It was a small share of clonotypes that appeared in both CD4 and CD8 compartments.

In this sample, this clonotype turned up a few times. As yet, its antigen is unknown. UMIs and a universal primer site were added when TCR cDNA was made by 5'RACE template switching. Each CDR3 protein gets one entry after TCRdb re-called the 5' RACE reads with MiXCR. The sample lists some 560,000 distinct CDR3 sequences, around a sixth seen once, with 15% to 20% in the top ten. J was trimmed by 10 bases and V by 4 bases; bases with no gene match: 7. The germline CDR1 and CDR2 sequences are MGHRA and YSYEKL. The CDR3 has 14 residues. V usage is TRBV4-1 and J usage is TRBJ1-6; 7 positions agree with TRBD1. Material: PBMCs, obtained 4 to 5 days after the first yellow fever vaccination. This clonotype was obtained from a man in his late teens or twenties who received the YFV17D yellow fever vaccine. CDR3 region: CASSPDRFGSPLHF. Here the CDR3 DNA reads TGCGCCAGCAGCCCGGACAGGTTCGGCTCACCCCTCCACTTT.